Shown below are 21 T cell receptor beta chains from a single sample sequenced in a study of blood T cell repertoires in COVID-19. Repertoires were generated with immunoSEQ multiplex PCR, while TCRdb's copy carries only in-frame clones and drops some. This sample has roughly 150,000 clones, with about 80% found just once. The specimen sequenced was PBMCs or T cells enriched from blood (not recorded which). The receptors come from a woman in her fifties or sixties who had recovered from COVID-19.

This chain joins TRBV3-1 (or the pseudogene TRBV3-2) and TRBJ2-7; possibly TRBD2 for D (6 bases). The CDR3 contains 13 residues. Germline values: CDR1 LGHDT, CDR2 YNNKEL (reference sequence). V was shortened by 2 bases and J by 7 bases, with 12 bases between the two germline ends. The CDR3 bases are TGTGCCAGCAGCCAAACCCCCAGCGGGGAGCAGTACTTC. Residues: CASSQTPSGEQYF.

This clone was seen once. This sequence joins TRBV11-2 and TRBJ1-3, with 8 bases that match TRBD1. In germline, CDR1 is SGHAT, CDR2 FQNNGV. With V trimmed by 4 bases and J by 6 bases, 14 bases remained unmatched. This CDR3 region has 17 residues. The CDR3, as DNA: TGTGCCAGCAGCTCCACATATATTGGGACAGGTCAAAACACCATATATTTT. Protein sequence: CASSSTYIGTGQNTIYF.

This clone was found once. The rearrangement uses TRBV3-1 (or the pseudogene TRBV3-2) and TRBJ2-5, with a weak D call TRBD2 (6 bases). The CDR3 length is 13 residues. V gave up 6 bases and J gave up 6 bases, with 14 bases separating them. Germline V CDR1 and CDR2: LGHDT, YNNKEL (reference sequence). The DNA of the CDR3 is TGTGCCAGCAGTCAACAGCGGGCAAAGACCCAGTACTTC. It is translated as CASSQQRAKTQYF.

The chain employs TRBV29-1 and TRBJ1-4; D unclear. This CDR3 region has 13 residues. V was cut by 5 bases and J by 6 bases, with 13 bases left in between. The germline V gene encodes CDR1 SQVTM and CDR2 ANQGSEA. CDR3 coding DNA: TGCAGCGTTTATATCCAACTCGATGAAAAACTGTTTTTT. This sequence encodes CSVYIQLDEKLFF.

The rearrangement links TRBV29-1 to TRBJ1-2; TRBD1 agrees at 8 bases. The CDR3 extends over 15 amino acids. Germline CDR1 is SQVTM and CDR2 is ANQGSEA. With 6 bases clipped from V and 4 bases from J, the junction kept 13 bases outside the gene matches. The DNA of the CDR3 is TGCAGCGTAGAACGATTGACAGGGGTTGGCTATGGCTACACCTTC. Translation: CSVERLTGVGYGYTF.

J is TRBJ2-1 and V is TRBV6-1; 7 nucleotides match TRBD1. The CDR3 totals 18 residues. The germline CDR1 and CDR2 sequences are MNHNS and SASEGT. V dropped 1 base and J dropped 12; count of bases not matched to a gene: 21. The CDR3 DNA is TGTGCCAGCAGTGAAGGGGCCATCAAACAGGGGAGTAGCCCGGGGCAGTTCTTC. It translates to CASSEGAIKQGSSPGQFF.

The genes are TRBV25-1 and TRBJ1-2; a possible D gene is TRBD1 (6 bases). CDR3 size: 14 residues. V was trimmed by 4 bases and J by 4 bases, leaving 13 bases between them. Germline V gives CDR1 MGHDK, CDR2 SYGVNS. CDR3 DNA sequence: TGTGCCAGCAGTGTAGCGGGGGGCGCCTATGGCTACACCTTC. The encoded protein is CASSVAGGAYGYTF.

The J gene is TRBJ2-7, the V gene TRBV9; maybe TRBD2 (6 bases). V lost 0 bases to trimming and J lost 0 bases, with 13 bases between them. In germline, CDR1 is SGDLS, CDR2 YYNGEE. CDR3 length: 16 residues. CDR3 DNA sequence: TGTGCCAGCAGCGTAGGAGGAGGGATCGGCTCCTACGAGCAGTACTTC. It yields the protein CASSVGGGIGSYEQYF.

The chain carries TRBV3-1 (or the pseudogene TRBV3-2) and TRBJ1-6; TRBD1 matches at 7 bases. V trimming: 4 bases; J trimming: 7 bases; junction bases outside the gene matches: 4. The V gene's germline CDR1 is LGHDT and CDR2 YNNKEL (reference sequence). The CDR3 covers 14 residues. CDR3: CASSLGQPNSPLHF. For the CDR3, the DNA is TGTGCCAGCAGCCTGGGACAGCCGAATTCACCCCTCCACTTT.

The genes are TRBV6-5 and TRBJ1-1; 9 positions match TRBD1. The CDR3 is 14 residues long. The V gene end was trimmed by 2 bases and the J gene end by 12 bases; junction bases not matched to a gene: 10. In germline, CDR1 is MNHEY, CDR2 SVGAGI. CDR3 nucleotides: TGTGCCAGCAGTTACGGTCCGGGACAGGGAAAAACTTTCTTT. It encodes CASSYGPGQGKTFF.

The chain couples TRBV15 to TRBJ1-4, with 7 positions matching TRBD1. After removal of 8 bases from V and 0 bases from J, the junction contained 3 bases not matched to a gene. This CDR3 has 14 amino acids. CDR1 is LNHNV, CDR2 YYDKDF, per germline (reference sequence). CDR3 nucleotide sequence: TGTGCCACCTCTGACAGGGCAACTAATGAAAAACTGTTTTTT. It is translated as CATSDRATNEKLFF.

On this clone: Other DNA sequences in the sample encode the same CDR3. This rearrangement joins TRBV7-2 to TRBJ2-3, with a tentative D call TRBD1 (6 bases). The germline gives CDR1 SGHTA, CDR2 FQGNSA. Trimming removed 1 base from V and 3 bases from J, with 8 bases in between. CDR3 length: 14 amino acids. Here the CDR3 reads CASSLGQGTDTQYF. CDR3 sequence (DNA): TGTGCCAGCAGCTTAGGGCAGGGGACAGATACGCAGTATTTT.

The V and J genes are TRBV19 and TRBJ2-5; a weak D match, TRBD2 (7 bases). Looked up from germline, CDR1 is LNHDA and CDR2 is SQIVND (reference sequence). This CDR3 is 13 amino acids long. Trimming pared 6 bases from V and 4 bases from J, leaving 12 bases between. CDR3 protein: CASSTRGAETQYF. In DNA form, the CDR3 reads TGTGCCAGTAGCACTCGGGGGGCAGAGACCCAGTACTTC.

This clone was observed a single time. The J gene is TRBJ1-1, the V gene TRBV10-3, with a possible D match to TRBD1 (6 bases). CDR1 is ENHRY and CDR2 is SYGVKD in the germline V gene. V lost 6 bases and J 2 bases, leaving 13 bases between the germline ends. The CDR3 length is 14 residues. The CDR3 protein is CAIRDTGFNTEAFF. Written as DNA, the CDR3 is TGTGCCATCAGAGATACAGGGTTCAACACTGAAGCTTTCTTT.

The gene calls are TRBV24-1 and TRBJ2-3; 8 bases map to TRBD2. Per the germline V gene, CDR1 is KGHDR and CDR2 is SFDVKD. V lost 2 bases, J lost 5 bases, and 11 bases stayed unmatched. This CDR3 comprises 17 residues. The CDR3 protein is CATSDSSRGGVRDTQYF. In nucleotides, the CDR3 is TGTGCCACCAGTGATTCCTCCCGGGGGGGGGTACGAGATACGCAGTATTTT.

The table lists this clone with many counts. J is TRBJ2-3 and V is TRBV11-3, with a tentative D call TRBD1 (6 bases). CDR1 is SGHNT, CDR2 YENEEA, per germline. CDR3 size: 16 residues. With 4 bases removed from V and 2 bases from J, the gap between germline ends came to 16 bases. The CDR3: CASSSGLNRATDTQYF. For the CDR3, the DNA is TGTGCCAGCAGCTCCGGTCTCAACAGGGCCACAGATACGCAGTATTTT.

CDR3 loop: CASSLTGSSYEQYF. Written as DNA, the CDR3 is TGCGCCAGCAGCTTGACAGGAAGCTCCTACGAGCAGTACTTC. The rearrangement joins TRBV5-1 to TRBJ2-7; tentatively, D is TRBD1 (5 bases). Germline loops: CDR1 SGHRS, CDR2 YFSETQ. This CDR3 contains 14 residues. V was shortened by 1 base and J by 0 bases, with 8 bases between the two germline ends.

This chain uses TRBV6-5 with TRBJ2-1; no clear D gene. CDR3 length: 15 residues. Per the germline V gene, CDR1 is MNHEY and CDR2 is SVGAGI. Trimming pared 6 bases from V and 0 bases from J, leaving 12 bases between. For the CDR3, the DNA is TGTGCCAGCAGCCGTGACACGAGCTCCTACAATGAGCAGTTCTTC. Its protein product is CASSRDTSSYNEQFF.

The chain uses TRBV27 and TRBJ2-7; D may be TRBD2 (5 bases). The CDR3 loop spans 16 amino acids. Trimming pared 5 bases from V and 2 bases from J, leaving 19 bases between. Per germline, CDR1 MNHEY and CDR2 SMNVEV (reference sequence). The CDR3 region is CASSAGPSTPPYEQYF. The CDR3, as DNA: TGTGCCAGCAGTGCGGGTCCGTCAACACCCCCCTACGAGCAGTACTTC.

This rearrangement joins TRBV13 to TRBJ1-1; a weak D match, TRBD1 (5 bases). In germline, CDR1 is PRHDT, CDR2 FYEKMQ (reference sequence). The CDR3 extends over 14 amino acids. The germline V and J ends were trimmed by 1 base and 10 bases, with 16 bases remaining between them. The CDR3 region is CASSLAVGGIGAFF. The CDR3 nucleotides read TGTGCCAGCAGCTTAGCCGTTGGGGGGATTGGAGCTTTCTTT.

V usage is TRBV5-1 and J usage is TRBJ2-5, with D perhaps matching TRBD1 (5 bases). V was trimmed by 0 bases and J by 4 bases, leaving 16 bases between them. This CDR3 comprises 16 residues. Looked up from germline, CDR1 is SGHRS and CDR2 is YFSETQ. In DNA, the CDR3 is TGCGCCAGCAGCTTGGGGGCCCAGGGTAATGGAGAGACCCAGTACTTC. Its translation: CASSLGAQGNGETQYF.